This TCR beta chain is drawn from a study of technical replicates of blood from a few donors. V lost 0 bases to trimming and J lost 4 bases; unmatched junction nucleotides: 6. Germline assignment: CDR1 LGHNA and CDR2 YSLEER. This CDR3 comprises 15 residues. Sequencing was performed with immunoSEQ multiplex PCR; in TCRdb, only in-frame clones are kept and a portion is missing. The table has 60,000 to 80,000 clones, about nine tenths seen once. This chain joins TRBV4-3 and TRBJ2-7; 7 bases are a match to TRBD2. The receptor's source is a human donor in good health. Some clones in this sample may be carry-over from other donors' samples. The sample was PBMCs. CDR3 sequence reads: CASSQEASGKYEQYF. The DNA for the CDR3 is TGCGCCAGCAGCCAAGAAGCTAGCGGAAAATACGAGCAGTACTTC.